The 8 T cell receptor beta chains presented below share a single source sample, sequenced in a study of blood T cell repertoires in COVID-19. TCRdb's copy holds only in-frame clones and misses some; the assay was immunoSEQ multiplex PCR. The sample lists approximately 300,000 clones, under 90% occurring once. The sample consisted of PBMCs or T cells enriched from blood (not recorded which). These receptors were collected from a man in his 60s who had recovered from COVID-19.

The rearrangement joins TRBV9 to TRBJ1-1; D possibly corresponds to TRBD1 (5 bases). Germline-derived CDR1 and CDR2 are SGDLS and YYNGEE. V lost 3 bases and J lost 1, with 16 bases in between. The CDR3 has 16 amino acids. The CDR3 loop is CASSGGGRGRNTEAFF. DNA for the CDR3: TGTGCCAGCAGCGGCGGGGGGAGGGGACGGAACACTGAAGCTTTCTTT.

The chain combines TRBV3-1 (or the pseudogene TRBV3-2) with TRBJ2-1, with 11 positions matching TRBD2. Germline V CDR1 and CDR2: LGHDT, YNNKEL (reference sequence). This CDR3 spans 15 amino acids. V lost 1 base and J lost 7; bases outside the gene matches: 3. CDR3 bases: TGTGCCAGCAGCCAAGCTAGCGGGAGGCTTAATGAGCAGTTCTTC. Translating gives CASSQASGRLNEQFF.

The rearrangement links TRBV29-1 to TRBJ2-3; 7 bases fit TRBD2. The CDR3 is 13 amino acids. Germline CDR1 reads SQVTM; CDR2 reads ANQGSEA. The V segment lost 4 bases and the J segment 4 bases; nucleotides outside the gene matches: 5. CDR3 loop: CSVGEGRADTQYF. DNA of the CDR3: TGCAGCGTTGGTGAGGGGAGGGCAGATACGCAGTATTTT.

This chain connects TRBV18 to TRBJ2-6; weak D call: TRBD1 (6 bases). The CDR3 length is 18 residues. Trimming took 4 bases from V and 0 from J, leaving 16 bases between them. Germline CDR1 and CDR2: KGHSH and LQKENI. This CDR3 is CASSLRDIQTSGANVLTF. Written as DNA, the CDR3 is TGTGCCAGCTCACTACGGGACATACAAACCTCTGGGGCCAACGTCCTGACTTTC. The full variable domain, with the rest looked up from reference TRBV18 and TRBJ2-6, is NAGVMQNPRHLVRRRGQEARLRCSPMKGHSHVYWYRQLPEEGLKFMVYLQKENIIDESGMPKERFSAEFPKEGPSILRIQQVVRGDSAAYFCASSLRDIQTSGANVLTFGAGSRLTVL.

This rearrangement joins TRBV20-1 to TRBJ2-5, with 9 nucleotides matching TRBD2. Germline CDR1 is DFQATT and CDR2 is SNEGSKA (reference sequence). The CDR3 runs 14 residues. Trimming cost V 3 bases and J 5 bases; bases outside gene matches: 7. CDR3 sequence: CSASLAGTPETQYF. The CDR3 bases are TGCAGTGCTAGTCTAGCGGGGACCCCGGAGACCCAGTACTTC.

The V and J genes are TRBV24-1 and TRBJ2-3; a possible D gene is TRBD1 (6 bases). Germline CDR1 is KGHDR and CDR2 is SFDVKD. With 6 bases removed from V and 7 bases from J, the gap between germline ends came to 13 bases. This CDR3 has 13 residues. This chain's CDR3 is CATSYTGSNTQYF. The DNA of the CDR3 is TGTGCCACCAGTTATACAGGGTCGAATACGCAGTATTTT.

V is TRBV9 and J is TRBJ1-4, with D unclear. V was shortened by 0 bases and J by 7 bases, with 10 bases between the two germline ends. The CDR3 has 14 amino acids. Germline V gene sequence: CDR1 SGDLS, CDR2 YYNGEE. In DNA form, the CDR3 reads TGTGCCAGCAGCGTAGTAGCGGAAACTGAAAAACTGTTTTTT. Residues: CASSVVAETEKLFF.

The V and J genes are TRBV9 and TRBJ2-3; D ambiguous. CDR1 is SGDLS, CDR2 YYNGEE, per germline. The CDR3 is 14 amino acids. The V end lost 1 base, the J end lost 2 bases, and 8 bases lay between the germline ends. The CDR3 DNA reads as TGTGCCAGCAGCGTATTACAGACCACAGATACGCAGTATTTT. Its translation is CASSVLQTTDTQYF.